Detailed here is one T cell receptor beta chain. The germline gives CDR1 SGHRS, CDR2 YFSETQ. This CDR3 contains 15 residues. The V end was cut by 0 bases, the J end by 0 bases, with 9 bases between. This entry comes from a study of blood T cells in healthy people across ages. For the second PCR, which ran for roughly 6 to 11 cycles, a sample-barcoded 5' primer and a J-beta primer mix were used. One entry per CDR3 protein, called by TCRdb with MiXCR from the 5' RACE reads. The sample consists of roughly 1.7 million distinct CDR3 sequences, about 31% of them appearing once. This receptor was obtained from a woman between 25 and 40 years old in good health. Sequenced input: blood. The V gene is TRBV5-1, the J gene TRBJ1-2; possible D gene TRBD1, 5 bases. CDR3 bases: TGCGCCAGCAGCTTGGAGAGGGGAGCTAACTATGGCTACACCTTC. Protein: CASSLERGANYGYTF.